The clone carrying this TCR beta chain was recorded only once. No antigen is known for it. Germline CDR1 and CDR2: SGHDT and YYEEEE. V lost 3 bases to trimming and J lost 0 bases; unmatched junction nucleotides: 3. CDR3 length equals 15 residues. The PCR was carried out with 60 Vbeta primers and 13 Jbeta primers. This table comes from immunoSEQ multiplex PCR, and its TCRdb copy is limited to in-frame clones, with some not included. The sample consists of 150,000 or so clones, 84% of them appearing once. The data belong to a study of cytomegalovirus exposure and HLA in healthy donors. Findings of the study overall: Reported results showed that the classifier diagnosed cytomegalovirus status with high specificity and sensitivity. Being productive about 87% or about 30% of the time was typical of most TCR beta V segments in an earlier analysis. From TCR beta sequences, most subjects' HLA-A and HLA-B alleles were reportedly predicted accurately. Among the CMV-associated chains, a few were confirmed in vitro as specific for CMV antigens.

The sequence derives from a boy aged 2 to 9 in good health and CMV-seronegative. The chain joins TRBV5-6 to TRBJ2-7; 10 bases line up with TRBD2. Specimen: PBMCs. The CDR3 nucleotides read TGTGCCAGCAGCTCTAGCGGGAGCTACTCCTACGAGCAGTACTTC. This codes for CASSSSGSYSYEQYF. Looking up the rest from reference TRBV5-6 and TRBJ2-7 gives the full variable domain: DAGVTQSPTHLIKTRGQQVTLRCSPKSGHDTVSWYQQALGQGPQFIFQYYEEEERQRGNFPDRFSGHQFPNYSSELNVNALLLGDSALYLCASSSSGSYSYEQYFGPGTRLTVT.